Listed below are T cell receptor beta chains from one sample, sequenced in a study of regulatory T cells in long-lasting Graves disease. TCRdb analysed the multiplex PCR reads with MiXCR anew, one entry per CDR3 protein. The data hold 400,000 to 500,000 distinct CDR3 sequences, with under 25% observed a single time. The source material was peripheral blood mononuclear cells (PBMCs), sampled when the disease was refractory, from a patient treated with antithyroid drugs. Every receptor here comes from a female donor with Graves disease. Each CDR3 is given with its conserved first and last residue. The order of the fields is D gene, J gene, clone size, V gene, CDR3 protein, CDR3 DNA. D genes are given only for firm matches. Some rows have no size entry. The others give once, few or many, or a class for an expanded clone.

NA	TRBJ2-2	few	TRBV7-3	CASSLFPMGNTGELFF	TGTGCCAGCAGCTTATTCCCCATGGGAAACACCGGGGAGCTGTTTTTT
TRBD1	TRBJ1-1	NA	TRBV3-1	CASSQSQGTGAFF	TGCGCCAGCAGCCAATCACAGGGGACCGGAGCTTTCTTT
NA	TRBJ1-1	many	TRBV5-1	CASGAGSDTEAFF	TGCGCCAGCGGTGCAGGGAGTGACACTGAAGCTTTCTTT
TRBD1	TRBJ1-2	once	TRBV2	CASSEQGADGYTF	TGTGCCAGCAGTGAACAGGGGGCGGATGGCTACACCTTC
NA	TRBJ2-5	many	TRBV20-1	CSARASEETQYF	TGCAGTGCTAGAGCTAGTGAGGAGACCCAGTACTTC
TRBD2	TRBJ2-7	many	TRBV20-1	CSARASGSYEQYF	TGCAGTGCTAGAGCTAGCGGGAGCTACGAGCAGTACTTC
TRBD2	TRBJ2-5	NA	TRBV2	CASSQTSGGGTETQYF	TGTGCCAGCAGCCAGACTAGCGGCGGAGGAACGGAGACCCAGTACTTC
TRBD2	TRBJ2-7	NA	TRBV20-1	CSARLAGAEQYF	TGCAGTGCTAGGCTAGCGGGAGCCGAGCAGTACTTC
TRBD2	TRBJ2-7	many	TRBV2	CASSEVVAGGYEQYF	TGTGCCAGCAGTGAGGTGGTAGCGGGAGGCTACGAGCAGTACTTC
NA	TRBJ1-6	once	TRBV25-1	CASRSEGRNSPLHF	TGTGCCAGCAGGAGTGAAGGGCGAAATTCACCCCTCCACTTT
TRBD1	TRBJ2-1	NA	TRBV9	CASSVDLFRGNEQFF	TGTGCCAGCAGCGTGGATCTCTTCAGGGGGAATGAGCAGTTCTTC
TRBD1	TRBJ1-2	many	TRBV12-3/TRBV12-4	CASREGGGASHGYTF	TGTGCCAGCCGCGAAGGAGGGGGCGCGTCCCATGGCTACACCTTC
TRBD2	TRBJ2-7	many	TRBV28	CASSLGASTSGRYEQYF	TGTGCCAGCAGTTTAGGAGCTTCCACTAGCGGGAGGTACGAGCAGTACTTC
TRBD2	TRBJ2-2	NA	TRBV27	CASTSGGGTGELFF	TGTGCCAGCACCTCGGGAGGGGGCACCGGGGAGCTGTTTTTT
TRBD2	TRBJ2-5	NA	TRBV18	CASSPQAGVGQETQYF	TGTGCCAGCTCACCACAAGCGGGAGTGGGCCAAGAGACCCAGTACTTC